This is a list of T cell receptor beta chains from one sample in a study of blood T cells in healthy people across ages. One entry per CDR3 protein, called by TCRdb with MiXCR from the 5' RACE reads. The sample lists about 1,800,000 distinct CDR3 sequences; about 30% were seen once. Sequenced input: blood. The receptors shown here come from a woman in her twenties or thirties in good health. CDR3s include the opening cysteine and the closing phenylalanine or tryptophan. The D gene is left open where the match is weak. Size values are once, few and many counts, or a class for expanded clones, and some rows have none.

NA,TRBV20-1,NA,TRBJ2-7,TGCAGTGCCCCGAATAGCGAGGGCCTCTACGAGCAGTACTTC,CSAPNSEGLYEQYF
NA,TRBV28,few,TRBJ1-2,TGTGCCAGCAGCCCTCCGGGGGGGGGCGCGGGCTATGGCTACACCTTC,CASSPPGGGAGYGYTF
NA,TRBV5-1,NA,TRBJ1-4,TGCGCCAGCAGCCGTTCCAGGGAGGAAAAACTGTTTTTT,CASSRSREEKLFF
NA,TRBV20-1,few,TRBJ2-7,TGCAGTGCTAGACAGACAGGATCCTACGAGCAGTACTTC,CSARQTGSYEQYF
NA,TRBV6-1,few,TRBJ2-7,TGTGCCAGCCTACTGGGGGCCCCCCACGAGCAGTACTTC,CASLLGAPHEQYF
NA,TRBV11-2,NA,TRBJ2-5,TGTGCCAGCAGGGAATCCTTCCAAGAGACCCAGTACTTC,CASRESFQETQYF
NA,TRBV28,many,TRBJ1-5,TGTGCCAGCAACGGCAATCAGCCCCAGCATTTT,CASNGNQPQHF
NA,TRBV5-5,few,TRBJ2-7,TGTGCCAGCAGCGGCAGTGAGGGGTTGACTAGCTACGAGCAGTACTTC,CASSGSEGLTSYEQYF
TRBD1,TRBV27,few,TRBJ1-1,TGTGCCAGCAGTCCCAGGGGGCGGTACACTGAAGCTTTCTTT,CASSPRGRYTEAFF
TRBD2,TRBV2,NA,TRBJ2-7,TGTGCCAGCAAGCGGGAGTCCATCTCCTACGAGCAGTACTTC,CASKRESISYEQYF
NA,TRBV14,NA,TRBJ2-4,TGTGCCAGCCAAGCCTGGGCCAAAAACATTCAGTACTTC,CASQAWAKNIQYF
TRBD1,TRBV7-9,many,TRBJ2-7,TGTGCCAGCAGTCGAGAAGGGGGCGACGAGCAGTACTTC,CASSREGGDEQYF
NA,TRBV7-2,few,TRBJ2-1,TGTGCCAGCAGCTCGTTAGGCAGGGGCTCCTACAATGAGCAGTTCTTC,CASSSLGRGSYNEQFF
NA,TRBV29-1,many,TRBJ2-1,TGCAGCGTTGGAGGGGCTTCAATCTCCAATGAGCAGTTCTTC,CSVGGASISNEQFF
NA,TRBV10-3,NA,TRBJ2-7,TGTGCTATCAGTGAAGCAGGTGGGGACGAGCAGTACTTC,CAISEAGGDEQYF
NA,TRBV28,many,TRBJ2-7,TGTGCCAGCAGCAATCACTACGAGCAGTACTTC,CASSNHYEQYF
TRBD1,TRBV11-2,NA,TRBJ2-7,TGTGCCAGCAGCTTAGTCAGGGGGCGCGAGCAGTACTTC,CASSLVRGREQYF
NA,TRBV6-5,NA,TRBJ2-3,TGTGCCAGCAGTCCCTATTTGGGCCGGAGCGACGATACGCAGTATTTT,CASSPYLGRSDDTQYF
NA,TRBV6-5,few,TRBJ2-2,TGTGCCAGCAGTTACTCCCATCAGGGTAACACCGGGGAGCTGTTTTTT,CASSYSHQGNTGELFF
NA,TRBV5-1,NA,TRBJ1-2,TGCGCCAGCAGCGGAAAATGCGACGGACGTTACTATGGCTACACCTTC,CASSGKCDGRYYGYTF